This T cell receptor beta chain is drawn from a study of CD8+CD57+ T cells in acquired aplastic anemia. The patients chosen for sequencing had shown expansion of CD8+CD57+ cells (detected by flow cytometry). Profiling that covered TCR beta VDJ and CDR3 relied on genomic DNA as its template. Using its own MiXCR run on the reads, TCRdb lists one record per CDR3 protein. The sample includes about 190,000 distinct CDR3 sequences, around 45% of them seen just once. This CDR3 spans 16 amino acids. Trimming cost V 2 bases and J 3 bases; bases outside gene matches: 8. Per germline, CDR1 MNHEY and CDR2 SVGAGI. This clonotype showed up many times.

The chain combines TRBV6-5 with TRBJ2-7, with 9 bases that match TRBD2. The sample consisted of sorted CD4+, CD8+, or CD8+CD57+ T cells (not recorded which) from PBMCs. The clonotype originates from a human donor with aplastic anemia. In DNA, the CDR3 is TGTGCCAGCAGTTACCTAAGCGGGAGGTCTATCTACGAGCAGTACTTC. Residues: CASSYLSGRSIYEQYF.